What follows are 28 T cell receptor beta chains derived from one specimen sequenced in a study of shared clonotypes between healthy human individuals (dated by TCRdb to about 2020). The library was prepared using the immunoSEQ multiplex PCR assay. TCRdb carries this immuneACCESS record with in-frame sequences only. Its versions omit some clonotypes, under half of them owing to an unresolved V gene in the studies checked, with the rest unexplained. For this sample the table gives some 2.3 million clones, of which more than 85% were detected only once. The top ten constitute under 0.45% of the sample. Sequences were obtained from naive CD4+ T cells from PBMCs. Taken with the paper, the label for cell subset or site translates to: CD45RA+ positively selected. These receptors were obtained from a young man in good health. Some clones in this sample may be carry-over from other donors' samples.

This chain uses TRBV7-9 with TRBJ2-2; D is uncertain. The length of the CDR3 is 13 residues. The V end was cut by 5 bases, the J end by 5 bases, with 9 bases between. Germline V gene sequence: CDR1 SEHNR, CDR2 FQNEAQ (reference sequence). Here the CDR3 DNA reads TGTGCCAGCAGCCCTAGAAATACCGGGGAGCTGTTTTTT. Its translation is CASSPRNTGELFF.

V gene TRBV7-3 combines with J gene TRBJ2-3, with TRBD2 identical over 8 bases. The CDR3 loop spans 18 amino acids. V lost 0 bases to trimming and J lost 2 bases; unmatched junction nucleotides: 10. The germline CDR1 and CDR2 sequences are SGHTA and FQGTGA. DNA of the CDR3: TGTGCCAGCAGCTTAACGGGGATAGCGGGATCCCTCACAGATACGCAGTATTTT. This translates into CASSLTGIAGSLTDTQYF.

Only one count was recorded for this clone. The chain joins TRBV6-1 to TRBJ1-4, with D possibly TRBD1 on 5 matching bases. The V and J ends lost 4 bases and 8 bases respectively, with 17 bases between them. The CDR3 is made up of 15 amino acids. The germline gives CDR1 MNHNS, CDR2 SASEGT. CDR3 sequence reads: CASSAAEGLREKLFF. Here the CDR3 DNA reads TGTGCCAGCAGTGCCGCAGAGGGGTTGAGGGAAAAACTGTTTTTT.

This clone occurred once. The rearrangement links TRBV6-6 to TRBJ2-7; 12 bases map to TRBD2. CDR1 is MNHNY and CDR2 is SVGAGI in the germline V gene (reference sequence). The trim removed 6 bases at V and 4 bases at J, leaving 7 bases unmatched. The CDR3 has 15 residues. CDR3 in amino acids: CASRGTTSGSYEQYF. The CDR3 coding sequence is TGTGCCAGCAGGGGGACGACTAGCGGGAGTTACGAGCAGTACTTC.

The chain joins TRBV28 to TRBJ2-7, with D unclear. The CDR3 totals 14 residues. CDR1 is MDHEN and CDR2 is SYDVKM in the germline V gene. Trimming cost V 7 bases and J 2 bases, with 15 bases left between them. The CDR3 nucleotides are TGTGCCAGCACCTTACCCGGGTCGGCCTACGAGCAGTACTTC. Translated: CASTLPGSAYEQYF.

On this clone itself: This specimen includes other DNA sequences encoding the same CDR3. The rearrangement joins TRBV20-1 to TRBJ2-5; D is undetermined. Germline loops: CDR1 DFQATT, CDR2 SNEGSKA (reference sequence). The CDR3 contains 11 residues. Trimming cost V 3 bases and J 5 bases, with 7 bases left between them. The CDR3 coding sequence is TGCAGTGCTAGTCGGCGGGAGACCCAGTACTTC. Protein product: CSASRRETQYF.

The chain couples TRBV28 to TRBJ2-7; perhaps D is TRBD1 or TRBD2 (7 bases each). This CDR3 has 14 residues. Germline-derived CDR1 and CDR2 are MDHEN and SYDVKM. V was trimmed by 7 bases and J by 4 bases, leaving 17 bases between them. The DNA for the CDR3 is TGTGCCAGCAACCAGGGGGGGATCCTATACGAGCAGTACTTC. This translates into CASNQGGILYEQYF.

In regard to this clone: Other DNA variants within this sample encode the same CDR3. J is TRBJ2-1 and V is TRBV7-9; 8 bases are shared with TRBD2. V lost 3 bases and J lost 7; bases outside the gene matches: 2. The CDR3 is made up of 13 amino acids. Per the germline V gene, CDR1 is SEHNR and CDR2 is FQNEAQ (reference sequence). The CDR3 region is CASSLAGGNEQFF. In nucleotides, the CDR3 is TGTGCCAGCAGCTTGGCGGGGGGTAATGAGCAGTTCTTC. The full variable domain, rest sourced from reference TRBV7-9 and TRBJ2-1, is DTGVSQNPRHKITKRGQNVTFRCDPISEHNRLYWYRQTLGQGPEFLTYFQNEAQLEKSRLLSDRFSAERPKGSFSTLEIQRTEQGDSAMYLCASSLAGGNEQFFGPGTRLTVL.

This clone was picked up one time. The chain links TRBV9 to TRBJ2-5; D call uncertain. Trimming stripped 0 bases from V and 5 bases from J, with 11 bases between. Per the germline V gene, CDR1 is SGDLS and CDR2 is YYNGEE. The CDR3 is made up of 14 amino acids. The DNA of the CDR3 is TGTGCCAGCAGCGTAGCGAGTCGTGGGGAGACCCAGTACTTC. Its translation is CASSVASRGETQYF.

This chain uses TRBV30 with TRBJ2-2; perhaps TRBD2 as D (5 bases). V lost 3 bases and J lost 6, with 20 bases in between. The V gene's germline CDR1 is GTSNPN and CDR2 SVGIG (reference sequence). This CDR3 has 16 residues. CDR3 nucleotides: TGTGCCTGGAGCAGCGGCCCCCGGCGAGGCGCCGGGGAGCTGTTTTTT. Translated: CAWSSGPRRGAGELFF.

This chain joins TRBV6-5 and TRBJ1-2; D ambiguous. V was trimmed by 4 bases and J by 11 bases, leaving 14 bases between them. CDR3 length: 12 residues. CDR1 is MNHEY, CDR2 SVGAGI, per germline. The CDR3 DNA sequence: TGTGCCAGCAGTTCCAACAGATTTCGGTACACCTTC. It yields the protein CASSSNRFRYTF.

The V and J genes are TRBV28 and TRBJ1-3; D is undetermined. Germline V gene lookup returns CDR1 MDHEN and CDR2 SYDVKM. The CDR3 runs 17 residues. Trimming shortened V by 3 bases and J by 0 bases, and 15 bases separated the two germline ends. CDR3 residues: CASSFSGDGISGNTIYF. CDR3 bases: TGTGCCAGCAGTTTCTCTGGCGATGGGATCTCTGGAAACACCATATATTTT.

The chain couples TRBV15 to TRBJ2-3; tentatively, D is TRBD1 or TRBD2 (5 bases each). Germline V gene sequence: CDR1 LNHNV, CDR2 YYDKDF (reference sequence). This CDR3 region has 15 residues. V gave up 2 bases and J gave up 1 base, with 10 bases separating them. The DNA for the CDR3 is TGTGCCACCAGCAGACGCCGGGACGGCACAGATACGCAGTATTTT. It specifies CATSRRRDGTDTQYF.

This rearrangement joins TRBV27 to TRBJ2-3; a weak D match, TRBD2 (6 bases). The CDR3 sequence is 16 residues long. The V gene lost 4 bases and the J gene lost 2 bases, with 16 bases spanning the gap. CDR1 MNHEY and CDR2 SMNVEV come from the germline V gene (reference sequence). The CDR3 spells CASSSWAGPFTDTQYF. The CDR3 nucleotides are TGTGCCAGCAGTTCGTGGGCGGGGCCCTTCACAGATACGCAGTATTTT.

This clone showed up just once. Other DNA sequences from this sample encode an identical CDR3 as well. V usage is TRBV6-6 and J usage is TRBJ2-7; the D gene is possibly TRBD2 (6 bases). V lost 2 bases, J lost 3 bases, and 11 bases lay in between. Looked up from germline, CDR1 is MNHNY and CDR2 is SVGAGI (reference sequence). This CDR3 contains 14 residues. CDR3 bases: TGTGCCAGCAGTTACCTTCAGACTAGCTACGAGCAGTACTTC. This gives the protein CASSYLQTSYEQYF.

V and J are TRBV5-4 and TRBJ2-5, with TRBD2 matching over 10 bases. Germline trimming cut 4 bases from V and 2 bases from J; bases unmatched to any gene: 5. Per the germline V gene, CDR1 is SGHNT and CDR2 is YYREEE (reference sequence). This CDR3 is built from 15 residues. In nucleotides, the CDR3 is TGTGCCAGCAGCCTCAAACTAGCGGGGCAAGAGACCCAGTACTTC. It specifies CASSLKLAGQETQYF.

This clone occurred once. This chain joins TRBV4-2 and TRBJ1-1, with 7 positions matching TRBD1. Losses at the gene ends were 1 base for V and 8 bases for J; bases not matched to a gene: 10. The CDR3 is 15 residues long. The germline V gene has CDR1 LGHNA and CDR2 YNFKEQ. The CDR3: CASSQGVTGSTEAFF. CDR3 sequence (DNA): TGTGCCAGCAGCCAAGGCGTGACAGGGAGTACAGAAGCTTTCTTT.

The chain couples TRBV6-7 to TRBJ1-4, with D tentatively TRBD1 (5 bases). TRBV6-7 is treated as an ORF (open reading frame) with a function not yet certain. Trimming cost V 0 bases and J 7 bases, with 12 bases left between them. The CDR3 covers 15 residues. This CDR3 reads CASSYSIGTSEKLFF. CDR3 nucleotides: TGTGCCAGCAGTTACTCGATAGGGACGAGTGAAAAACTGTTTTTT.

The chain joins TRBV11-2 to TRBJ2-1; perhaps D is TRBD1 or TRBD2 (6 bases each). V lost 5 bases and J lost 4, with 15 bases in between. Germline loops: CDR1 SGHAT, CDR2 FQNNGV. CDR3 length: 15 residues. The CDR3 protein is CASSPRGAGYNEQFF. The DNA for the CDR3 is TGTGCCAGCAGCCCAAGGGGGGCTGGTTACAATGAGCAGTTCTTC.

The rearrangement joins TRBV5-5 to TRBJ2-3, with a tentative D call TRBD1 (7 bases). The V and J ends lost 4 bases and 4 bases respectively, with 19 bases between them. This CDR3 is built from 16 residues. Germline V gene data show CDR1 as SGHKS and CDR2 as YYEKEE (reference sequence). In DNA, the CDR3 is TGTGCCAGCAGCACCCGGACAGGAGGGTACCCAGATACGCAGTATTTT. Protein sequence: CASSTRTGGYPDTQYF.

V and J are TRBV7-3 and TRBJ1-1; D ambiguous. The V and J ends lost 2 bases and 4 bases respectively, with 14 bases between them. The CDR3 extends over 15 amino acids. The germline V gene encodes CDR1 SGHTA and CDR2 FQGTGA. The CDR3 bases are TGTGCCAGCAGCTTAGAACAACCTCCAACCACTGAAGCTTTCTTT. This codes for CASSLEQPPTTEAFF.

This chain connects TRBV7-3 to TRBJ2-1; no reliable D call. CDR1 and CDR2 (germline): SGHTA, FQGTGA. Between the trimmed V and J ends, which lost 5 bases and 0 bases, there was a span of 11 bases. The CDR3 runs to 15 residues. CDR3 nucleotides: TGTGCCAGCAGCCCCTCTACGAGCTCCTACAATGAGCAGTTCTTC. Translated: CASSPSTSSYNEQFF.

The chain joins TRBV6-1 to TRBJ2-7; D perhaps matches TRBD2 (6 bases). This CDR3 region has 13 residues. With 8 bases removed from V and 4 bases from J, the gap between germline ends came to 15 bases. The germline V gene encodes CDR1 MNHNS and CDR2 SASEGT. CDR3 sequence (DNA): TGTGCCAGCGTAAGAGACGGGGGATACGAGCAGTACTTC. Translated: CASVRDGGYEQYF.

The genes are TRBV7-9 and TRBJ1-2; no firm D call. The CDR3 consists of 12 residues. Deletions cut 4 bases from V and 5 bases from J, with 8 bases between. Germline V gene lookup returns CDR1 SEHNR and CDR2 FQNEAQ (reference sequence). The CDR3 DNA sequence: TGTGCCAGCAGCTCGACGGGGTATGGCTACACCTTC. Protein product: CASSSTGYGYTF.

This clone showed up just a few times. The sample holds other DNA sequences that translate to the same CDR3. The chain combines TRBV30 with TRBJ1-1; D unclear. CDR1 is GTSNPN, CDR2 SVGIG, per germline (reference sequence). The CDR3 runs to 13 residues. V lost 0 bases and J 1 base, leaving 6 bases between the germline ends. The CDR3 sequence is CAWSVRRNTEAFF. In nucleotides, the CDR3 is TGTGCCTGGAGTGTTCGGCGGAACACTGAAGCTTTCTTT.

Only one count was recorded for this clone. The genes are TRBV7-9 and TRBJ2-7; possibly TRBD1 or TRBD2 for D (6 bases each). The germline V gene has CDR1 SEHNR and CDR2 FQNEAQ (reference sequence). CDR3 length: 15 residues. V lost 3 bases, J lost 11 bases, and 23 bases lay in between. The CDR3 DNA follows: TGTGCCAGCAGCTTGGGGGGCCCCCTTATTGAGTATGAGTACTTC. Residues: CASSLGGPLIEYEYF. Filled out from reference TRBV7-9 and TRBJ2-7, the complete variable domain reads DTGVSQNPRHKITKRGQNVTFRCDPISEHNRLYWYRQTLGQGPEFLTYFQNEAQLEKSRLLSDRFSAERPKGSFSTLEIQRTEQGDSAMYLCASSLGGPLIEYEYFGPGTRLTVT.

The CDR3 sequence: CASYLVAYGYTF. The CDR3 coding sequence is TGTGCCAGCTATCTAGTGGCCTATGGCTACACCTTC. V is TRBV28 and J is TRBJ1-2; D gene unclear. The CDR3 loop spans 12 amino acids. Trimming pared 8 bases from V and 4 bases from J, leaving 11 bases between. The germline V gene encodes CDR1 MDHEN and CDR2 SYDVKM.

The chain couples TRBV11-2 to TRBJ2-2; D call uncertain. Trimming shortened V by 4 bases and J by 3 bases, and 18 bases separated the two germline ends. The CDR3 consists of 17 residues. Germline CDR1 and CDR2: SGHAT and FQNNGV. CDR3 region: CASSYGRGRGDTGELFF. CDR3 sequence (DNA): TGTGCCAGCAGCTACGGGCGTGGCAGAGGAGACACCGGGGAGCTGTTTTTT.